This TCR beta chain was sequenced during a study of cytomegalovirus exposure and HLA in healthy donors. Study-wide points: What was likely a sequencing artifact was a cluster of highly shared sequence variants. Later on, an analysis found that several of the most significant clusters appeared to be linked to common viral pathogens, which included parvovirus B19. Within an earlier analysis, most TCR beta V segments proved productive either about 90% or about 30% of the time.

It was with 60 Vbeta and 13 Jbeta primers that the PCR ran. Measured with immunoSEQ multiplex PCR; TCRdb has only the in-frame clones, and not every one. The sample lists approximately 180,000 clones, about four fifths occurring once. Concerning this clone itself: The antigen is unknown.

Looked up from germline, CDR1 is SGHRS and CDR2 is YFSETQ. The length of the CDR3 is 14 residues. The trim removed 3 bases at V and 3 bases at J, leaving 3 bases unmatched. The source is a man under 40 in good health and CMV-seropositive. V usage is TRBV5-1 and J usage is TRBJ2-5; TRBD2 matches 9 bases. The specimen sequenced was PBMCs. The CDR3 bases are TGCGCCAGCAGCTCTATAGCGGGGGAAGAGACCCAGTACTTC. Translated: CASSSIAGEETQYF.